Only a few counts were recorded for the clone carrying this T cell receptor (beta chain). This specimen belongs to a study of blood T cell repertoires in COVID-19. Study in general: Whether acute or convalescent, the COVID-19 samples came from the United States, Italy and Spain. The cDNA or gDNA used as material had been derived from T cells, B-cell-depleted T cells, or PBMCs.

This table comes from immunoSEQ multiplex PCR, and its TCRdb copy is limited to in-frame clones, with some not included. The sample contains hundreds of thousands of clones, roughly 87% of which appear only once. There are 16 residues in the CDR3. V was trimmed by 0 bases and J by 1 base, leaving 12 bases between them. Germline CDR1 LGHNA, CDR2 YSLEER. The origin of this receptor is a man between 18 and 29 years old with active or convalescent COVID-19. J is TRBJ2-5 and V is TRBV4-3; D possibly corresponds to TRBD1 (5 bases). The sequencing sample was made of peripheral blood. In DNA form, the CDR3 reads TGCGCCAGCAGCCAAGAGAACCTAAGGGGCCAAGAGACCCAGTACTTC. Its translation: CASSQENLRGQETQYF.